Below, one T cell receptor (beta chain) is given with its context. Clones were sequenced by immunoSEQ multiplex PCR, and TCRdb holds only the in-frame ones, with some missing. The table records more than 300,000 clones, just over 85% of them present only once. The entry originates in a study of cytomegalovirus exposure and HLA in healthy donors. Germline values: CDR1 SEHNR, CDR2 FQNEAQ (reference sequence). Between the trimmed V and J ends, which lost 1 base and 5 bases, there was a span of 15 bases. The CDR3 contains 15 residues. The material sequenced was PBMCs. The source is a woman between 18 and 29 years old in good health and CMV-seronegative. The V and J genes are TRBV7-9 and TRBJ2-7, with D perhaps matching TRBD2 (6 bases). CDR3 amino acids: CASSLGRRGLDEQYF. CDR3 nucleotide sequence: TGTGCCAGCAGCTTAGGGCGGAGGGGACTCGACGAGCAGTACTTC. The full variable domain, with the rest looked up from reference TRBV7-9 and TRBJ2-7, is DTGVSQNPRHKITKRGQNVTFRCDPISEHNRLYWYRQTLGQGPEFLTYFQNEAQLEKSRLLSDRFSAERPKGSFSTLEIQRTEQGDSAMYLCASSLGRRGLDEQYFGPGTRLTVT.